The 16 T cell receptor beta chains listed next were all sequenced from one sample in a study of human T cells and chemical hapten exposure. TCRdb recomputed calls from the RACE reads with MiXCR, one row per CDR3 protein. Among just over 90,000 distinct CDR3 sequences, roughly 8.5% were seen once, and the ten largest hold 2.5% to 3%. Noted time point: healthy volunteer bleed at 2 weeks. Total RNA was isolated from unfractionated whole blood. Input material: whole blood. Receptors originate from a female donor in good health. Some clones in this sample may be carry-over from other donors' samples.

A few counts support this clonotype. This chain's CDR3 is CASRGLAASEQYF. For the CDR3, the DNA is TGTGCCAGCAGGGGACTAGCGGCCTCCGAGCAGTACTTC. The chain employs TRBV2 and TRBJ2-7, with 11 bases that match TRBD2. The CDR3 consists of 13 residues. V lost 6 bases and J lost 6; bases outside the gene matches: 4. Germline CDR1 is SNHLY and CDR2 is FYNNEI.

The chain is built from TRBV20-1 and TRBJ1-1, with a possible D match to TRBD1 (6 bases). Trimming left V 1 base short and J 6 bases short, with 12 bases between. The CDR3 spans 13 residues. Germline CDR1 and CDR2: DFQATT and SNEGSKA (reference sequence). CDR3 sequence (DNA): TGCAGTGCTAGAGTGGACAGAAACTCTGAAGCTTTCTTT. It codes for CSARVDRNSEAFF.

This clonotype has at least ten counts. J is TRBJ2-3 and V is TRBV7-2; D is possibly TRBD2 (5 bases). The CDR3 runs 13 residues. Deletions cut 0 bases from V and 7 bases from J, with 8 bases between. Germline CDR1 SGHTA, CDR2 FQGNSA. DNA of the CDR3: TGTGCCAGCAGCTTAGCACCGGGAAATACGCAGTATTTT. This gives the protein CASSLAPGNTQYF.

This clonotype was seen repeatedly, ten times or more. V gene TRBV7-2 combines with J gene TRBJ1-5; D uncertain. The CDR3 length is 15 residues. Deletions cut 3 bases from V and 1 base from J, with 10 bases between. CDR1 is SGHTA and CDR2 is FQGNSA in the germline V gene. The CDR3 coding sequence is TGTGCCAGCAGCTTTAGCCCTCTCAGCAATCAGCCCCAGCATTTT. The encoded protein is CASSFSPLSNQPQHF.

This clonotype was seen a few times. The V gene is TRBV7-8, the J gene TRBJ1-5, with a tentative D call TRBD1 (5 bases). CDR3 size: 14 residues. Germline assignment: CDR1 SGHVS and CDR2 FQNEAQ. Trimming took 3 bases from V and 5 from J, leaving 11 bases between them. The CDR3 region has the DNA TGTGCCAGCAGCTTGAGCCAGGGATATCAGCCCCAGCATTTT. Translated: CASSLSQGYQPQHF.

The chain couples TRBV18 to TRBJ1-4; unclear D gene. Germline V CDR1 and CDR2: KGHSH, LQKENI. The CDR3 has 15 amino acids. The V end was cut by 1 base, the J end by 3 bases, with 9 bases between. CDR3 nucleotides: TGTGCCAGCTCACCACAGGGTGGTTCTAATGAAAAACTGTTTTTT. Its protein is CASSPQGGSNEKLFF.

This clonotype was counted a few times. The chain carries TRBV20-1 and TRBJ1-5; D might be TRBD1 (6 bases). Germline CDR1 reads DFQATT; CDR2 reads SNEGSKA (reference sequence). CDR3 length: 13 amino acids. V lost 5 bases to trimming and J lost 0 bases, with 8 bases between them. CDR3: CSARTDSNQPQHF. In DNA form, the CDR3 reads TGCAGTGCTCGGACAGATAGCAATCAGCCCCAGCATTTT.

The chain combines TRBV5-1 with TRBJ1-3; TRBD1 agrees at 9 bases. Per germline, CDR1 SGHRS and CDR2 YFSETQ. CDR3 length: 16 amino acids. Unmatched junction bases numbered 5, after V lost 4 bases and J lost 0 bases. The CDR3 coding sequence is TGCGCCAGCAGCAACACAGGGGGCACCTCTGGAAACACCATATATTTT. Translated: CASSNTGGTSGNTIYF.

This chain links TRBV7-3 with TRBJ2-3, with TRBD2 matching 7 bases. V was clipped by 1 base and J by 4 bases; unmatched bases: 8. Germline-derived CDR1 and CDR2 are SGHTA and FQGTGA. The CDR3 consists of 16 residues. This CDR3 reads CASSLSLAVGADTQYF. The CDR3 DNA is TGTGCCAGCAGCTTAAGCCTAGCGGTTGGAGCAGATACGCAGTATTTT.

This clonotype has just a few counts. The chain couples TRBV29-1 to TRBJ2-6; 11 bases match TRBD1. Losses at the gene ends were 4 bases for V and 0 bases for J; bases not matched to a gene: 2. There are 16 residues in the CDR3. From germline, CDR1 is SQVTM and CDR2 ANQGSEA. The CDR3 here is CSVGTGGVSGANVLTF. The CDR3 coding sequence is TGCAGCGTTGGGACAGGGGGCGTCTCTGGGGCCAACGTCCTGACTTTC.

This clonotype was seen repeatedly, ten times or more. CDR3 bases: TGTGCCCGAGGCCCCAGGGGAGAGGTCACTGAAGCTTTCTTT. Its protein product is CARGPRGEVTEAFF. The genes are TRBV30 and TRBJ1-1, with D possibly being TRBD1 (6 bases). CDR1 GTSNPN and CDR2 SVGIG come from the germline V gene (reference sequence). The germline V and J ends were trimmed by 8 bases and 4 bases, with 20 bases remaining between them. The CDR3 contains 14 residues.

This clonotype has only a few counts. The chain couples TRBV11-2 to TRBJ2-1; the match to TRBD2 covers 12 bases. CDR3 length: 17 amino acids. Unmatched junction bases numbered 14, after V lost 5 bases and J lost 9 bases. From germline, CDR1 is SGHAT and CDR2 FQNNGV. The CDR3 DNA reads TGTGCCAGCAGCCACCACAGGGGGACTAGCGGGTATTTTGAGCAGTTCTTC. It codes for CASSHHRGTSGYFEQFF.

The gene calls are TRBV4-1 and TRBJ2-3; unclear D gene. CDR3 length: 13 amino acids. V was pared by 0 bases and J by 5 bases, with 6 bases between. Germline V gives CDR1 MGHRA, CDR2 YSYEKL. The CDR3 region is CASSQDLGDTQYF. The CDR3 bases are TGCGCCAGCAGCCAAGATCTTGGAGATACGCAGTATTTT.

This clonotype was observed at least ten times. The chain is built from TRBV15 and TRBJ2-6; 7 nucleotides agree with TRBD1. This CDR3 is built from 16 residues. Germline V gene sequence: CDR1 LNHNV, CDR2 YYDKDF (reference sequence). Trimming cost V 4 bases and J 3 bases; bases outside gene matches: 6. The CDR3 region is CATSTGRGNGANVLTF. The CDR3 DNA reads as TGTGCCACCAGCACCGGCAGGGGGAATGGGGCCAACGTCCTGACTTTC. Complete variable domain (other parts from reference TRBV15 and TRBJ2-6): DAMVIQNPRYQVTQFGKPVTLSCSQTLNHNVMYWYQQKSSQAPKLLFHYYDKDFNNEADTPDNFQSRRPNTSFCFLDIRSPGLGDTAMYLCATSTGRGNGANVLTFGAGSRLTVL.

Only a few counts were recorded for this clonotype. V usage is TRBV9 and J usage is TRBJ2-7; D is ambiguous. V was cut by 0 bases and J by 7 bases, with 8 bases left in between. CDR3 length: 12 residues. CDR1 SGDLS and CDR2 YYNGEE come from the germline V gene. CDR3 protein: CASSVGGGEQYF. The CDR3 nucleotides read TGTGCCAGCAGCGTAGGGGGTGGGGAGCAGTACTTC. The complete variable domain, with remaining parts taken from reference TRBV9 and TRBJ2-7, reads DSGVTQTPKHLITATGQRVTLRCSPRSGDLSVYWYQQSLDQGLQFLIQYYNGEERAKGNILERFSAQQFPDLHSELNLSSLELGDSALYFCASSVGGGEQYFGPGTRLTVT.

In this sample, this clonotype turned up many times. This chain joins TRBV10-3 and TRBJ2-3; 7 bases map to TRBD2. The CDR3 covers 15 residues. The germline V gene has CDR1 ENHRY and CDR2 SYGVKD. J gave up 2 bases and V 6 bases, and 8 bases lay outside the gene matches. This chain's CDR3 is CAIRGSSGDTDTQYF. In DNA, the CDR3 is TGTGCCATCAGGGGATCTAGCGGAGACACAGATACGCAGTATTTT.